This TCR beta chain was recorded in a study of CD8+ T cells in alopecia areata. Whole-study findings and limits: Clonality exceeded that of normal scalp in lesional scalp, most notably in alopecia totalis/universalis.

In germline, CDR1 is MGHRA, CDR2 YSYEKL. This CDR3 is 13 amino acids long. Trimming removed 2 bases at V and 2 bases at J, with 7 bases between. As to treatment: oral pan-JAK inhibitor, 5-10 mg twice daily. Reverse transcribed after extraction, RNA yielded cDNA as the sequencing template. Profiled with immunoSEQ multiplex PCR; TCRdb holds only in-frame clones, not every one. The table has about 180,000 clones, 58% seen once. With respect to this clone: The antigen remains undetermined.

The sample here was CD4+ T cells sorted from blood, taken at roughly week 58, from a patient treated with tofacitinib. This sequence joins TRBV4-1 and TRBJ2-7; no clear D. This TCR was sampled from a human donor with alopecia areata. The CDR3 sequence is CASSQPAPYEQYF. DNA of the CDR3: TGCGCCAGCAGCCAACCCGCTCCCTACGAGCAGTACTTC.